The 30 T cell receptor beta chains in this list originate from one sample, sequenced in a study of T cells after yellow fever vaccination. TCRdb reprocessed the 5' RACE reads via MiXCR and lists one record per CDR3 protein. The sample lists some 63,000 distinct CDR3 sequences, 6.5% to 9% occurring once. The specimen comprised CD8+ T cells sorted from PBMCs, sampled 15 days after the yellow fever booster vaccination. Every receptor here comes from a man under 40 who received the YFV17D yellow fever vaccine.

This clonotype appeared many times. The chain is built from TRBV5-1 and TRBJ1-1, with a possible D match to TRBD1 (5 bases). CDR3 size: 13 residues. Per germline, CDR1 SGHRS and CDR2 YFSETQ. The V gene lost 0 bases and the J gene lost 7 bases, with 10 bases spanning the gap. The CDR3 nucleotides are TGCGCCAGCAGCTTGGTTTCAGGGCATGAAGCTTTCTTT. It specifies CASSLVSGHEAFF.

This clonotype was detected many times. The chain is built from TRBV7-9 and TRBJ2-7; the match to TRBD2 covers 11 bases. The CDR3 runs to 15 residues. Germline lookup yields CDR1 SEHNR and CDR2 FQNEAQ (reference sequence). Trimming at V came to 3 bases and at J to 3 bases, leaving 4 bases not matched to a gene. The DNA for the CDR3 is TGTGCCAGCAGCTTTGAGACTAGCGGGATCTACGAGCAGTACTTC. Amino acids: CASSFETSGIYEQYF.

This clonotype occurred many times. V is TRBV20-1 and J is TRBJ1-1, with D uncertain. Germline V gives CDR1 DFQATT, CDR2 SNEGSKA (reference sequence). V was cut by 0 bases and J by 4 bases, with 3 bases left in between. The CDR3 loop spans 11 amino acids. The CDR3 DNA reads as TGCAGTGCTAGAGATGGCACTGAAGCTTTCTTT. Amino acids: CSARDGTEAFF.

This clonotype was recorded at least ten times. The junction departs from germline at one end; a sequencing error may be responsible. The genes are TRBV27 and TRBJ2-7; 10 bases align to TRBD1. This CDR3 comprises 14 residues. From germline, CDR1 is MNHEY and CDR2 SMNVEV (reference sequence). CDR3 loop: CASSLDRGSFEQYF. DNA of the CDR3: TGTGCCAGCAGTTTGGACAGGGGGTCCTTCGAGCAGTACTTC.

This clonotype was observed many times. The chain links TRBV7-2 to TRBJ2-7; D possibly corresponds to TRBD2 (6 bases). This CDR3 is 16 amino acids long. V shed 4 bases and J shed 3 bases, with 19 bases lying between them. Germline values: CDR1 SGHTA, CDR2 FQGNSA. In DNA form, the CDR3 reads TGTGCCAGCAGCTCCCCCGACAGCGGGCCTATCTACGAGCAGTACTTC. Protein sequence: CASSSPDSGPIYEQYF.

About this clonotype: Possible read error: a much larger clone is one base away. The chain has TRBV5-1 and TRBJ2-7, with D uncertain. The CDR3 consists of 16 residues. CDR1 SGHRS and CDR2 YFSETQ come from the germline V gene. The V end was cut by 4 bases, the J end by 4 bases, with 21 bases between. The CDR3 bases are TGCGCCAGCAGCCTGGATTGGTCGGAAAGAGAGTACGAGCAGTACTTC. It yields the protein CASSLDWSEREYEQYF.

This clonotype was seen at least ten times. This chain links TRBV6-2 or TRBV6-3 with TRBJ2-7; 8 nucleotides line up with TRBD2. Germline V gene sequence: CDR1 MNHEY, CDR2 SVGEGT. The CDR3 totals 15 residues. V lost 5 bases and J lost 6; bases outside the gene matches: 12. CDR3 in amino acids: CASSAAEREFSEQYF. The CDR3, as DNA: TGTGCCAGCAGTGCCGCGGAGCGGGAGTTTAGCGAGCAGTACTTC.

This clonotype was counted ten times or more. V is TRBV7-9 and J is TRBJ2-5, with D possibly matching TRBD2 (6 bases). Looked up from germline, CDR1 is SEHNR and CDR2 is FQNEAQ (reference sequence). The CDR3 consists of 17 residues. Trimming removed 4 bases at V and 5 bases at J, with 23 bases between. This chain's CDR3 is CASSSPTGGEKGETQYF. CDR3 nucleotides: TGTGCCAGCAGCTCCCCAACCGGGGGAGAGAAGGGTGAGACCCAGTACTTC.

The sample holds a few counts of this clonotype. The V and J genes are TRBV19 and TRBJ2-1; the D gene could be TRBD1 or TRBD2 (6 bases each). The CDR3 spans 16 residues. V was clipped by 1 base and J by 6 bases, with 16 bases between them. CDR1 and CDR2 (germline): LNHDA, SQIVND (reference sequence). CDR3 protein: CASSIVSGAVFNEQFF. The DNA of the CDR3 is TGTGCCAGTAGTATAGTGTCGGGGGCAGTTTTCAATGAGCAGTTCTTC.

This clonotype has ten or more counts. This chain links TRBV2 with TRBJ2-3, with D perhaps TRBD2 (6 bases). CDR3 length equals 16 residues. Germline CDR1 SNHLY, CDR2 FYNNEI. The V end was cut by 6 bases, the J end by 4 bases, with 20 bases between. The DNA for the CDR3 is TGTGCCAGCAGGTTCCTTGGAGGGGCAATGGCAGATACGCAGTATTTT. The encoded protein is CASRFLGGAMADTQYF.

This clonotype has at least ten counts. This sequence joins TRBV4-3 and TRBJ2-3; 10 bases align to TRBD2. After removal of 1 base from V and 6 bases from J, the junction contained 7 bases not matched to a gene. The V gene's germline CDR1 is LGHNA and CDR2 YSLEER. The CDR3 has 16 amino acids. CDR3 sequence: CASSQVASGSYDTQYF. The CDR3 DNA is TGCGCCAGCAGCCAAGTAGCTAGCGGGAGCTACGATACGCAGTATTTT.

This clonotype was picked up many times. The gene calls are TRBV2 and TRBJ2-7; 7 nucleotides agree with TRBD1. Germline lookup yields CDR1 SNHLY and CDR2 FYNNEI. V gave up 7 bases and J gave up 4 bases; unmatched junction bases: 13. The CDR3 runs 15 residues. DNA of the CDR3: TGTGCCAGCACCCTTCCAGGGGACAGAGGATACGAGCAGTACTTC. Amino acids: CASTLPGDRGYEQYF.

This clonotype was picked up many times. The rearrangement links TRBV18 to TRBJ2-3; the D gene is possibly TRBD2 (6 bases). CDR1 and CDR2 (germline): KGHSH, LQKENI. The CDR3 extends over 17 amino acids. Trimming shortened V by 3 bases and J by 1 base, and 17 bases separated the two germline ends. The CDR3: CASSPGVAERGTDTQYF. The CDR3 bases are TGTGCCAGCTCACCTGGAGTAGCGGAGCGGGGCACAGATACGCAGTATTTT. The full variable domain, in which reference TRBV18 and TRBJ2-3 provide the parts outside the CDR3, is NAGVMQNPRHLVRRRGQEARLRCSPMKGHSHVYWYRQLPEEGLKFMVYLQKENIIDESGMPKERFSAEFPKEGPSILRIQQVVRGDSAAYFCASSPGVAERGTDTQYFGPGTRLTVL.

Comment on this clonotype: This may be a read error, as it is one base from a much larger clone. The chain combines TRBV6-5 with TRBJ2-5; a possible D gene is TRBD1 (6 bases). The CDR3 extends over 12 amino acids. V lost 10 bases and J 1 base, leaving 10 bases between the germline ends. Germline CDR1 is MNHEY and CDR2 is SVGAGI. This CDR3 is CAIRTVQETQYF. The DNA of the CDR3 is TGTGCCATCAGGACAGTCCAAGAGACCCAGTACTTC.

This clonotype appeared many times. The J gene is TRBJ2-7, the V gene TRBV27; weak D call: TRBD1 (6 bases). The CDR3 length is 15 residues. Per the germline V gene, CDR1 is MNHEY and CDR2 is SMNVEV (reference sequence). Trimming pared 2 bases from V and 0 bases from J, leaving 11 bases between. The CDR3 sequence: CASSLTGLSSYEQYF. CDR3 coding DNA: TGTGCCAGCAGTTTAACAGGGCTGTCCTCCTACGAGCAGTACTTC.

This clonotype was observed at least ten times. The chain employs TRBV7-2 and TRBJ2-3; 12 bases map to TRBD2. V lost 5 bases, J lost 2 bases, and 5 bases stayed unmatched. From germline, CDR1 is SGHTA and CDR2 FQGNSA. There are 16 residues in the CDR3. CDR3: CASSRGTSGYTDTQYF. The CDR3 nucleotides read TGTGCCAGCAGCCGAGGGACTAGCGGGTACACAGATACGCAGTATTTT.

Many counts were recorded for this clonotype. The limits of the CDR3 on the DNA are not certain, so only TCRdb's listed CDR3 is given. The chain couples TRBV11-2 to TRBJ2-1; the D call of TRBD1 is as the table states it, not checked on the DNA. The CDR3 has 14 amino acids, counting both end residues. Germline V lookup: CDR1 SGHAT, CDR2 FQNNGV. The CDR3 spells CASSFGPGGNEQFF.

This clonotype was recorded many times. The chain carries TRBV15 and TRBJ2-3, with D unresolved. The CDR3 is 13 residues long. Trimming stripped 7 bases from V and 0 bases from J, with 8 bases between. CDR1 and CDR2 (germline): LNHNV, YYDKDF (reference sequence). CDR3 region: CATNGASTDTQYF. The CDR3 DNA follows: TGTGCCACCAACGGAGCTAGCACAGATACGCAGTATTTT.

On this clonotype itself: A much bigger clone sits one base away, suggesting this may be a read error. The chain employs TRBV7-2 and TRBJ2-3; D is uncertain. The J call is uncertain, as TRBJ1-5 better fits the DNA end. The CDR3 has 15 amino acids. Germline lookup yields CDR1 SGHTA and CDR2 FQGNSA. Here the CDR3 reads CASSPDGGDTDTQHF. The CDR3 bases are TGTGCCAGCAGTCCAGACGGCGGAGACACAGATACGCAGCATTTT.

This clonotype was found many times. One end of the junction is discordant with germline, which a read error may explain. The CDR3 is CASSPPGEERNF. In DNA, the CDR3 is TGTGCCAGCTCACCCCCGGGTGAAGAACGGAACTTC. The chain is built from TRBV18 and TRBJ1-2; D is uncertain. Germline assignment: CDR1 KGHSH and CDR2 LQKENI. This CDR3 region has 12 residues.

The V call is TRBV19, the J call TRBJ2-7, with 10 bases that match TRBD2. Per germline, CDR1 LNHDA and CDR2 SQIVND (reference sequence). The CDR3 totals 17 residues. With V trimmed by 5 bases and J by 1 base, 11 bases remained unmatched. The CDR3 loop reads CASSFIAASGSSYEQYF. CDR3 sequence (DNA): TGTGCCAGTAGTTTTATCGCGGCTAGCGGGAGTTCCTACGAGCAGTACTTC. Full variable domain (missing parts from reference TRBV19 and TRBJ2-7): DGGITQSPKYLFRKEGQNVTLSCEQNLNHDAMYWYRQDPGQGLRLIYYSQIVNDFQKGDIAEGYSVSREKKESFPLTVTSAQKNPTAFYLCASSFIAASGSSYEQYFGPGTRLTVT.

The sample holds many counts of this clonotype. The chain recombines TRBV9 with TRBJ2-1; tentative D call: TRBD2 (6 bases). This CDR3 contains 12 residues. Trimming pared 1 base from V and 9 bases from J, leaving 8 bases between. Germline V gives CDR1 SGDLS, CDR2 YYNGEE. CDR3 amino acids: CASSVIGGEQFF. The CDR3 DNA sequence: TGTGCCAGCAGCGTAATCGGGGGTGAGCAGTTCTTC.

By its share, this clonotype is medium-sized (0.01 to 0.1%). The rearrangement joins TRBV12-3 or TRBV12-4 to TRBJ1-1; unclear D gene. The CDR3 is made up of 14 amino acids. The V end was cut by 5 bases, the J end by 0 bases, with 10 bases between. CDR3 nucleotides: TGTGCCAGCAGTCCCCTTTCAGTGAACACTGAAGCTTTCTTT. Protein: CASSPLSVNTEAFF.

This chain links TRBV7-9 with TRBJ2-1; 9 positions match TRBD1. This CDR3 has 16 residues. J was trimmed by 2 bases and V by 5 bases; bases with no gene match: 7. Germline assignment: CDR1 SEHNR and CDR2 FQNEAQ (reference sequence). In DNA form, the CDR3 reads TGTGCCAGCAGCCCCGGGACAGGGAAACCCTACAATGAGCAGTTCTTC. It specifies CASSPGTGKPYNEQFF.

This clonotype was found many times. The chain recombines TRBV5-1 with TRBJ2-5; 11 positions agree with TRBD2. The ends lost 3 bases at V and 2 bases at J; junction bases unmatched: 9. This CDR3 has 17 amino acids. CDR1 and CDR2 (germline): SGHRS, YFSETQ. CDR3 nucleotide sequence: TGCGCCAGCAGCTGGGCACTAGCGGGAGTGCAGCAAGAGACCCAGTACTTC. Protein: CASSWALAGVQQETQYF.

This clonotype was seen ten or more times. The CDR3 loop is CASSRGVLDYEQYF. Written as DNA, the CDR3 is TGTGCCAGCAGCAGAGGGGTCCTAGACTACGAGCAGTACTTC. The rearrangement links TRBV14 to TRBJ2-7, with D possibly called TRBD1 or TRBD2 (5 bases each). From germline, CDR1 is SGHDN and CDR2 FVKESK. V was pared by 5 bases and J by 3 bases, with 14 bases between. The length of the CDR3 is 14 residues.

This clonotype was counted a few times. The chain links TRBV2 to TRBJ2-1; D is uncertain. CDR3 size: 15 residues. Trimming left V 4 bases short and J 0 bases short, with 10 bases between. CDR1 SNHLY and CDR2 FYNNEI come from the germline V gene. In nucleotides, the CDR3 is TGTGCCAGCAGTGTTGGACGGAGCTCCTACAATGAGCAGTTCTTC. Amino acid sequence: CASSVGRSSYNEQFF.

This clonotype was detected many times. J is TRBJ2-5 and V is TRBV2; D is unclear. The CDR3 length is 15 residues. CDR1 is SNHLY, CDR2 FYNNEI, per germline. V dropped 4 bases and J dropped 1 base, with 13 bases sitting between them. CDR3 DNA: TGTGCCAGCAGTGGTAAAGCTTCGGGCCAAGAGACCCAGTACTTC. It yields the protein CASSGKASGQETQYF.

Many counts were recorded for this clonotype. V and J are TRBV27 and TRBJ2-2; perhaps TRBD1 as D (5 bases). V shed 3 bases and J shed 1 base, with 15 bases lying between them. This CDR3 contains 17 residues. The germline V gene has CDR1 MNHEY and CDR2 SMNVEV (reference sequence). The CDR3 loop reads CASSFSWQTENTGELFF. The CDR3 region has the DNA TGTGCCAGCAGTTTTTCTTGGCAGACAGAGAACACCGGGGAGCTGTTTTTT.

This clonotype was seen many times. The genes are TRBV20-1 and TRBJ2-2, with TRBD2 matching over 7 bases. CDR3 size: 15 residues. Germline CDR1 reads DFQATT; CDR2 reads SNEGSKA (reference sequence). V shed 0 bases, J shed 5 bases, and the junction held 6 bases outside the gene matches. CDR3 protein: CSARDLASGTGELFF. The CDR3 nucleotides are TGCAGTGCTAGAGATCTCGCTAGCGGAACCGGGGAGCTGTTTTTT.